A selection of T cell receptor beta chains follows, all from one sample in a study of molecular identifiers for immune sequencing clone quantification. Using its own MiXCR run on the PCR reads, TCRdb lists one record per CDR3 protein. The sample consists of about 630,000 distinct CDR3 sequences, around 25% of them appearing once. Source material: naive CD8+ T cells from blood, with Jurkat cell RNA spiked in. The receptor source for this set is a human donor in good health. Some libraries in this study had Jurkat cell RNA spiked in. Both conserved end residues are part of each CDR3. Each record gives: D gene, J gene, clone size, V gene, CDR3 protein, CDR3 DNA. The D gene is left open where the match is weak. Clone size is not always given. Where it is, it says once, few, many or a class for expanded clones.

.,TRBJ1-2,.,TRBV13,CASSFPLGINYGYTF,TGTGCCAGCAGCTTTCCCTTAGGGATTAACTATGGCTACACCTTC
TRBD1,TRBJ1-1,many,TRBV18,CASSDRATEAFF,TGTGCCAGCTCTGACAGGGCCACTGAAGCTTTCTTT
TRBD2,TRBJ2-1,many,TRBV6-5,CASSAPPSGGRDEQFF,TGTGCCAGCAGTGCCCCTCCTAGCGGGGGTAGGGATGAGCAGTTCTTC
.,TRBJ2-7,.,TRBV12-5,CASGKTARNYEQYF,TGTGCTAGTGGCAAGACTGCGCGGAACTACGAGCAGTACTTC
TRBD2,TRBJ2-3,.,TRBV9,CASSASGSGGVDTQYF,TGTGCCAGCAGCGCGTCCGGCAGCGGGGGGGTAGATACGCAGTATTTT
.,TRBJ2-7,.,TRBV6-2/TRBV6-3,CASSYSDTLGDYEQYF,TGTGCCAGCAGTTACTCTGACACCCTGGGGGACTACGAGCAGTACTTC
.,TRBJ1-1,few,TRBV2,CASSARVLMDTEALF,TGTGCCAGCAGTGCCAGGGTTCTGATGGACACTGAAGCTCTCTTT
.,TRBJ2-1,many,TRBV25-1,CASSGRTTRRYNEQFF,TGTGCCAGCAGTGGAAGGACTACCCGCAGGTACAATGAGCAGTTCTTC
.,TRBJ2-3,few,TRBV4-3,CASSQSTARTDTQYF,TGCGCCAGCAGCCAATCCACGGCACGCACAGATACGCAGTATTTT
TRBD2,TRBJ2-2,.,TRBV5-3,CASSHRTSDTGELFF,TGTGCCAGCAGCCACCGGACTAGCGACACCGGGGAGCTGTTTTTT
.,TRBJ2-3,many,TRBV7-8,CASSPRADTLTDTQYF,TGTGCCAGCAGCCCAAGGGCGGACACACTAACAGATACGCAGTATTTT
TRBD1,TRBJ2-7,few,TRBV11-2,CASSIYRGSEQYF,TGTGCCAGCAGCATATACAGGGGAAGCGAGCAGTACTTC
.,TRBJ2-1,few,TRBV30,CAWSVGVVSEQFF,TGTGCCTGGAGTGTAGGGGTGGTCAGTGAGCAGTTCTTC
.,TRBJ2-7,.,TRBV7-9,CAGSRISGGGSYEQYF,TGTGCCGGCAGCCGTATTTCCGGCGGAGGATCCTACGAGCAGTACTTC
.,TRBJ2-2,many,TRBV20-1,CSARDLEHPNTGELFF,TGCAGTGCTAGAGATCTCGAACATCCGAACACCGGGGAGCTGTTTTTT
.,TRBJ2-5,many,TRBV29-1,CSVETRGPRYQETQYF,TGCAGCGTTGAGACGAGAGGCCCACGGTACCAAGAGACCCAGTACTTC
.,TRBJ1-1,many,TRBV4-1,CASSQEAGLGTEAFF,TGCGCCAGCAGCCAAGAGGCGGGACTGGGGACTGAAGCTTTCTTT
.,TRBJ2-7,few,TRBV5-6,CASSRDDYFYEQYF,TGTGCCAGCAGCCGAGATGACTACTTCTACGAGCAGTACTTC
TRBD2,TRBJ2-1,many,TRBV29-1,CSVEDPSSGGVGEQFF,TGCAGCGTTGAAGATCCGTCTAGCGGGGGGGTCGGTGAGCAGTTCTTC
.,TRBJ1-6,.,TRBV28,CASSLRGGVSPLHF,TGTGCCAGCAGTCTCCGTGGGGGAGTATCACCCCTCCACTTT
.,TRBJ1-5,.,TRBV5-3,CASSLGGEYQPQHF,TGTGCCAGCAGCTTGGGGGGGGAGTATCAGCCCCAGCATTTT
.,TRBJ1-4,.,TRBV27,CASSLSMGVIGEKLFF,TGTGCCAGCAGTTTATCGATGGGGGTGATAGGAGAAAAACTGTTTTTT
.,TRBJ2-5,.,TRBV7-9,CASSSTAWGAETQYF,TGTGCCAGCAGCTCGACGGCCTGGGGGGCGGAGACCCAGTACTTC
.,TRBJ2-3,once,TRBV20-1,CSAGETTALVTDTQYF,TGCAGTGCTGGAGAAACGACAGCGCTGGTGACAGATACGCAGTATTTT
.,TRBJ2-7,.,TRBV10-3,CAISEGGRSNEQYF,TGTGCCATCAGTGAGGGGGGCAGGAGCAACGAGCAGTACTTC
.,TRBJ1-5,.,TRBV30,CAWSETAHQPPHF,TGTGCCTGGAGTGAAACAGCACATCAGCCCCCGCATTTT
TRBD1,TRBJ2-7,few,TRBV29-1,CSVVLLTGDYEQYF,TGCAGCGTTGTTTTATTGACAGGGGACTACGAGCAGTACTTC
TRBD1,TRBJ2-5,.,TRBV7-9,CASSLDRYQEAQYF,TGTGCCAGCAGCCTGGACAGGTACCAAGAGGCCCAGTACTTC
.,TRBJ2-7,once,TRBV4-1,CANSQAGDEQYF,TGCGCCAACAGCCAAGCCGGGGACGAGCAGTACTTC
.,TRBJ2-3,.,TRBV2,CASSGNWESRKDTQYF,TGTGCCAGCAGTGGGAATTGGGAGAGCCGTAAAGATACGCAGTATTTT
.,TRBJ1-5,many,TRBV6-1,CASSYWGGNQPQHF,TGTGCCAGCAGTTATTGGGGGGGGAACCAGCCCCAGCATTTT
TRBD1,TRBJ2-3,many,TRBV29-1,CSVETGGSGDTQYF,TGCAGCGTTGAAACAGGGGGCTCAGGAGATACGCAGTATTTT
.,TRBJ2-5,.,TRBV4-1,CASSQEGVAFQGTQCF,TGCGCCAGCAGCCAAGAAGGAGTAGCCTTCCAAGGGACCCAGTGCTTC
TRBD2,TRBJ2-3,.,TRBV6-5,CASSYTSGGTDTQYF,TGTGCCAGCAGTTACACTAGCGGGGGAACAGATACGCAGTATTTT
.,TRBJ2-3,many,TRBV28,CASSLLQGTRTDTQYF,TGTGCCAGCAGTTTACTACAGGGAACCCGGACAGATACGCAGTATTTT
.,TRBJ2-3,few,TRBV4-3,CASSQEGGGADTQYF,TGCGCCAGCAGCCAAGAGGGGGGGGGCGCAGATACGCAGTATTTT
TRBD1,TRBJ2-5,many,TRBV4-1,CASSQDPQGESETQYF,TGCGCCAGCAGCCAAGATCCACAGGGGGAATCAGAGACCCAGTACTTC
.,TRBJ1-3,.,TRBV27,CACVWGNTIYF,TGTGCCTGCGTATGGGGAAACACCATATATTTT
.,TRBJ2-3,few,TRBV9,CASSVDGGEGTDTQYF,TGTGCCAGCAGCGTAGATGGGGGAGAGGGCACAGATACGCAGTATTTT
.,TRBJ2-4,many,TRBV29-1,CSVEGLGSKNIQYF,TGCAGCGTTGAAGGGCTAGGTTCCAAAAACATTCAGTACTTC
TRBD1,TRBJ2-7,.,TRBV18,CATRTGGFYEQYF,TGTGCCACTCGGACAGGGGGGTTCTACGAGCAGTACTTC
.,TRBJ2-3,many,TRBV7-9,CASSPTSGGRGDTQYF,TGTGCCAGCAGCCCCACCTCGGGGGGCCGGGGGGATACGCAGTATTTT
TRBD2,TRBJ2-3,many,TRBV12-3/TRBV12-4,CASRSTRTSGRYTDTQYF,TGTGCCAGCAGATCTACCCGCACTAGCGGGAGGTACACAGATACGCAGTATTTT
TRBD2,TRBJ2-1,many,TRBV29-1,CSVEVGGYDEQFF,TGCAGCGTTGAAGTCGGGGGGTATGATGAGCAGTTCTTC
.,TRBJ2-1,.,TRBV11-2,CASSLTTVDEQFF,TGTGCCAGCAGCTTAACGACAGTCGATGAGCAGTTCTTC
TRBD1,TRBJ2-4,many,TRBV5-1,CASSWDSSNIQYF,TGCGCCAGCAGCTGGGACAGTAGCAACATTCAGTACTTC
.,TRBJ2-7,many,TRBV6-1,CASSEGMGPSYEQYF,TGTGCCAGCAGTGAAGGTATGGGCCCCTCCTACGAGCAGTACTTC
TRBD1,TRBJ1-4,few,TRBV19,CASSMDRGDEKLFF,TGTGCCAGTAGTATGGACAGGGGTGATGAAAAACTGTTTTTT
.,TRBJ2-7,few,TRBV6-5,CASSPAGGGHEQYF,TGTGCCAGCAGTCCCGCAGGAGGGGGCCACGAGCAGTACTTC
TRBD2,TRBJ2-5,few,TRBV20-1,CSAREEKAGDQETQYF,TGCAGTGCTAGAGAGGAGAAAGCGGGAGACCAAGAGACCCAGTACTTC
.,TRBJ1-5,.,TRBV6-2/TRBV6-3,CASNYLSQPQHF,TGTGCCAGCAATTACTTGAGTCAGCCCCAGCATTTT
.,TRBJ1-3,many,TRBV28,CASSLYRGTGNTIYF,TGTGCCAGCAGTTTATATCGGGGAACCGGAAACACCATATATTTT
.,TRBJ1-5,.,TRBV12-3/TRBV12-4,CASSSSSLEVGDGNQPQHF,TGTGCCAGCAGTTCCTCCTCCCTGGAGGTGGGGGATGGCAATCAGCCCCAGCATTTT
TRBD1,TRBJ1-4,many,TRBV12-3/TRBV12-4,CASTMGQGNEKLFF,TGTGCCAGCACCATGGGACAGGGTAATGAAAAACTGTTTTTT
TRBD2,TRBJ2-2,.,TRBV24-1,CAASGAGAGELFF,TGTGCCGCGAGCGGGGCTGGGGCCGGGGAGCTGTTTTTT
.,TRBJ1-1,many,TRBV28,CASSLYGGNTEAFF,TGTGCCAGCAGTTTATATGGGGGGAACACTGAAGCTTTCTTT
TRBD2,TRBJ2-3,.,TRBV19,CASNPSGFTDTQYF,TGTGCCAGTAATCCTAGCGGCTTCACAGATACGCAGTATTTT